The 22 T cell receptor beta chains below all came from one sample that was sequenced in a study of T cells in Graves' hyperthyroidism and ophthalmopathy. Amplification targeted TCR beta CDR3 regions from RNA transcripts. HTBI primers drove first-round RT-PCR of the TCR CDR3. TCRdb called the multiplex PCR reads again in MiXCR, with one record for every CDR3 protein. This sample has about 350,000 distinct CDR3 sequences, with roughly 19% found just once. Sequenced material: blood. The receptor set was obtained from a young woman with Graves' hyperthyroidism.

The sample holds many counts of this clonotype. V gene TRBV28 combines with J gene TRBJ2-7; D remains ambiguous. The CDR3 is 15 amino acids. Germline loops: CDR1 MDHEN, CDR2 SYDVKM. The V gene lost 6 bases and the J gene lost 0 bases, with 15 bases spanning the gap. The DNA for the CDR3 is TGTGCCAGCAGGTCTGTAGGACCTAGCTCCTACGAGCAGTACTTC. Protein sequence: CASRSVGPSSYEQYF. Based on the CDR3 plus reference TRBV28 and TRBJ2-7, the full variable domain is DVKVTQSSRYLVKRTGEKVFLECVQDMDHENMFWYRQDPGLGLRLIYFSYDVKMKEKGDIPEGYSVSREKKERFSLILESASTNQTSMYLCASRSVGPSSYEQYFGPGTRLTVT.

This clonotype was counted many times. This chain uses TRBV12-3 or TRBV12-4 with TRBJ1-1; D is ambiguous. The V gene lost 3 bases and the J gene lost 8 bases, with 10 bases spanning the gap. This CDR3 comprises 12 residues. CDR3 in DNA: TGTGCCAGCAGTTTTGGTGGGATAGAAGCTTTCTTT. Its protein product is CASSFGGIEAFF.

This clonotype was observed many times. V gene TRBV6-5 combines with J gene TRBJ2-5; D assignment may be TRBD1 or TRBD2 (6 bases each). The length of the CDR3 is 14 residues. In germline, CDR1 is MNHEY, CDR2 SVGAGI. With 8 bases removed from V and 6 bases from J, the gap between germline ends came to 19 bases. The CDR3 loop reads CASVQSGGGKTQYF. In nucleotides, the CDR3 is TGTGCCAGCGTTCAGTCCGGGGGCGGAAAGACCCAGTACTTC.

There are many counts of this clonotype. The chain joins TRBV20-1 to TRBJ1-5, with D perhaps TRBD1 (5 bases). V was clipped by 2 bases and J by 5 bases, with 13 bases between them. Germline V CDR1 and CDR2: DFQATT, SNEGSKA (reference sequence). The CDR3 loop spans 14 amino acids. The CDR3: CSARKGQSDQPQHF. The DNA for the CDR3 is TGCAGTGCTAGAAAGGGGCAGTCCGATCAGCCCCAGCATTTT.

The chain uses TRBV5-1 and TRBJ1-2; 9 bases line up with TRBD1. V was clipped by 4 bases and J by 4 bases; unmatched bases: 14. The CDR3 totals 17 residues. Germline V gene sequence: CDR1 SGHRS, CDR2 YFSETQ. CDR3 coding DNA: TGCGCCAGCAGCCGGGCAAGGTGGGACAGGGAATTCTATGGCTACACCTTC. This codes for CASSRARWDREFYGYTF.

This clonotype has at least ten counts. The genes are TRBV6-1 and TRBJ2-7; perhaps TRBD1 as D (6 bases). Germline V gene lookup returns CDR1 MNHNS and CDR2 SASEGT. There are 14 residues in the CDR3. V was trimmed by 10 bases and J by 1 base, leaving 17 bases between them. CDR3 in DNA: TGTGCCACTAGCCTATACAGGGAATCCTACGAGCAGTACTTC. It codes for CATSLYRESYEQYF.

In its sample, this clonotype was seen a few times. V usage is TRBV5-1 and J usage is TRBJ1-1; D perhaps matches TRBD1 (5 bases). The germline CDR1 and CDR2 sequences are SGHRS and YFSETQ. This CDR3 has 14 amino acids. Trimming removed 0 bases at V and 7 bases at J, with 13 bases between. The CDR3 loop reads CASSLEIGAIEAFF. Here the CDR3 DNA reads TGCGCCAGCAGCTTGGAGATAGGGGCCATTGAAGCTTTCTTT.

This clonotype has a count of ten or more. This rearrangement joins TRBV28 to TRBJ2-4; no clear D. This CDR3 is 14 amino acids long. Germline V gene lookup returns CDR1 MDHEN and CDR2 SYDVKM. V was pared by 3 bases and J by 4 bases, with 10 bases between. The CDR3 region is CASSFQFGKNIQYF. CDR3 nucleotide sequence: TGTGCCAGCAGTTTTCAGTTCGGTAAAAACATTCAGTACTTC.

This clonotype was observed at least ten times. V gene TRBV6-5 combines with J gene TRBJ1-3; D call uncertain. This CDR3 spans 13 amino acids. Germline-derived CDR1 and CDR2 are MNHEY and SVGAGI. The V end was cut by 4 bases, the J end by 7 bases, with 11 bases between. The DNA for the CDR3 is TGTGCCAGCAGTTCGGACTCACAGAACACCATATATTTT. Translating it yields CASSSDSQNTIYF.

The gene calls are TRBV6-5 and TRBJ1-1; no firm D call. The CDR3 is made up of 15 amino acids. V shed 2 bases and J shed 0 bases, with 10 bases lying between them. Germline V gene sequence: CDR1 MNHEY, CDR2 SVGAGI. The chain's CDR3 is CASSYGPLMNTEAFF. CDR3 nucleotides: TGTGCCAGCAGTTACGGGCCTCTCATGAACACTGAAGCTTTCTTT.

This clonotype was detected ten times or more. This sequence joins TRBV6-1 and TRBJ1-2, with unresolved D. V was shortened by 3 bases and J by 8 bases, with 16 bases between the two germline ends. The V gene's germline CDR1 is MNHNS and CDR2 SASEGT. The CDR3 extends over 14 amino acids. The CDR3 spells CASSDIWTVRGYTF. CDR3 DNA sequence: TGTGCCAGCAGTGACATCTGGACCGTGAGAGGCTACACCTTC.

This clonotype was picked up many times. At one end the junction does not follow the germline gene, possibly because of a read error. The chain uses TRBV2 and TRBJ1-1; 7 bases match TRBD1. The CDR3 consists of 14 residues. The germline V gene has CDR1 SNHLY and CDR2 FYNNEI. The CDR3 nucleotides read TGCGCCAGCAGGGGGGGGACAGCGAACACTGAAGCTTTCTTT. Translated, it gives CASRGGTANTEAFF.

This clonotype was detected ten times or more. The V call is TRBV28, the J call TRBJ2-4, with unresolved D. The CDR3 covers 18 residues. Germline CDR1 MDHEN, CDR2 SYDVKM. Trimming left V 3 bases short and J 2 bases short, with 20 bases between. CDR3 loop: CASSFPSERTESKNIQYF. CDR3 DNA: TGTGCCAGCAGTTTTCCCTCCGAGAGGACGGAATCCAAAAACATTCAGTACTTC.

This clonotype was seen ten or more times. The rearrangement uses TRBV19 and TRBJ1-1, with a weak D call TRBD1 (5 bases). Trimming took off 6 bases at V and 4 bases at J, with 15 bases between the two ends. This CDR3 spans 14 amino acids. Germline lookup yields CDR1 LNHDA and CDR2 SQIVND (reference sequence). This chain's CDR3 is CASSRGGEGTEAFF. The CDR3 DNA is TGTGCCAGTAGCCGCGGGGGGGAGGGCACTGAAGCTTTCTTT.

Here the CDR3 DNA reads TGTGCCAGCAGCATATACCCCCATGAGGGGTCGGGTTCCTACGAGCAGTACTTC. Translated: CASSIYPHEGSGSYEQYF. The rearrangement links TRBV11-2 to TRBJ2-7; D might be TRBD1 or TRBD2, each matching 5 bases. The CDR3 extends over 18 amino acids. The V gene lost 5 bases and the J gene lost 1 base, with 24 bases spanning the gap. Germline loops: CDR1 SGHAT, CDR2 FQNNGV.

V and J are TRBV12-3 or TRBV12-4 and TRBJ1-1; 7 nucleotides agree with TRBD1. J lost 3 bases, V lost 6 bases, and 7 bases had no gene match. The CDR3 is 14 residues long. The CDR3 nucleotides read TGTGCCAGCAGCAATACAGGGGCGGACACTGAAGCTTTCTTT. Translation: CASSNTGADTEAFF.

The sample holds many counts of this clonotype. J is TRBJ2-4 and V is TRBV4-1; D might be TRBD1 (6 bases). This CDR3 contains 13 residues. Trimming pared 0 bases from V and 6 bases from J, leaving 6 bases between. The V gene's germline CDR1 is MGHRA and CDR2 YSYEKL. Here the CDR3 reads CASSQDRGNIQYF. The CDR3 coding sequence is TGCGCCAGCAGCCAAGACAGGGGAAACATTCAGTACTTC.

The genes are TRBV6-2 or TRBV6-3 and TRBJ2-5; 11 nucleotides agree with TRBD2. Per germline, CDR1 MNHEY and CDR2 SVGEGT. CDR3 length: 18 amino acids. Trimming removed 0 bases from V and 2 bases from J; junction bases left unmatched: 8. The DNA of the CDR3 is TGTGCCAGCAGTTACTCGCTAGCGGGGGGCCTGTTTCAAGAGACCCAGTACTTC. Protein product: CASSYSLAGGLFQETQYF.

This clonotype was seen repeatedly, ten times or more. The chain is built from TRBV12-3 or TRBV12-4 and TRBJ2-7; the D gene is possibly TRBD1 (6 bases). The ends were cut back, 6 bases at V and 2 bases at J, with 14 bases in the middle. The CDR3 has 14 residues. The CDR3 protein is CASSSGHRPYEQYF. CDR3 sequence (DNA): TGTGCCAGCAGCTCGGGACATCGCCCCTACGAGCAGTACTTC.

This clonotype has ten or more counts. The rearrangement uses TRBV20-1 and TRBJ1-5, with no clear D. Trimming removed 3 bases at V and 2 bases at J, with 11 bases between. The CDR3 contains 14 residues. Germline V gene data show CDR1 as DFQATT and CDR2 as SNEGSKA (reference sequence). For the CDR3, the DNA is TGCAGTGCTAGGAGGGAATGGGGCAATCAGCCCCAGCATTTT. Protein product: CSARREWGNQPQHF.

This clonotype was seen ten or more times. This chain joins TRBV4-2 and TRBJ2-7; maybe TRBD2 (6 bases). The CDR3 totals 15 residues. CDR1 is LGHNA and CDR2 is YNFKEQ in the germline V gene. V lost 0 bases and J 2 bases, leaving 11 bases between the germline ends. Here the CDR3 reads CASSQDGAGTYEQYF. The CDR3 DNA follows: TGTGCCAGCAGCCAAGATGGGGCGGGGACCTACGAGCAGTACTTC.

This clonotype was counted many times. This chain links TRBV7-2 with TRBJ2-7; 7 bases line up with TRBD1. The germline V gene has CDR1 SGHTA and CDR2 FQGNSA. V lost 5 bases, J lost 1 base, and 2 bases stayed unmatched. This CDR3 is 13 amino acids long. CDR3 in DNA: TGTGCCAGCAGCGTGGACAGGTCCTACGAGCAGTACTTC. Translated: CASSVDRSYEQYF. Drawing the rest from reference TRBV7-2 and TRBJ2-7, the complete variable domain is GAGVSQSPSNKVTEKGKDVELRCDPISGHTALYWYRQSLGQGLEFLIYFQGNSAPDKSGLPSDRFSAERTGGSVSTLTIQRTQQEDSAVYLCASSVDRSYEQYFGPGTRLTVT.